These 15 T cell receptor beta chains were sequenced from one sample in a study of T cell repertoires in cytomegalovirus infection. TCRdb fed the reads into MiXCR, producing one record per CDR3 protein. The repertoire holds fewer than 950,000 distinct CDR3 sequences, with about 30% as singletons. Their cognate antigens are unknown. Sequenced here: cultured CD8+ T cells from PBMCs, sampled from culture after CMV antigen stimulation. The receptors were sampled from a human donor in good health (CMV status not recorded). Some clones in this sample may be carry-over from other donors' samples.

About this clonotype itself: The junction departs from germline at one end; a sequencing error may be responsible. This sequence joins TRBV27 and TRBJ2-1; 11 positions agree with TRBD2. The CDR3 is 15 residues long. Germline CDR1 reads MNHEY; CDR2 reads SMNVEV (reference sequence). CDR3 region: CDSSRIAGGPLEQFF. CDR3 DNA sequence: TGTGACAGCAGCCGAATAGCGGGGGGGCCCTTAGAGCAGTTCTTC.

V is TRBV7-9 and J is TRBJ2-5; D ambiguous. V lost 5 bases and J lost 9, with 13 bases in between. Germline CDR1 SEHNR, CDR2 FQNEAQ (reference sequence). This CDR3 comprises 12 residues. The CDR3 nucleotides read TGTGCCAGCAGCCCCCCCAGGTTGGCCCAGTACTTC. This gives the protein CASSPPRLAQYF.

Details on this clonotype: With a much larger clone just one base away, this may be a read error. CDR3 DNA sequence: TGTGCCAGCAGCTGGACTAGCGGGCTTAACATTGAGCAGTTCTTC. Its translation: CASSWTSGLNIEQFF. The chain employs TRBV7-2 and TRBJ2-1; 11 bases fit TRBD2. Germline V lookup: CDR1 SGHTA, CDR2 FQGNSA. V lost 4 bases and J lost 9; bases outside the gene matches: 8. The CDR3 covers 15 residues.

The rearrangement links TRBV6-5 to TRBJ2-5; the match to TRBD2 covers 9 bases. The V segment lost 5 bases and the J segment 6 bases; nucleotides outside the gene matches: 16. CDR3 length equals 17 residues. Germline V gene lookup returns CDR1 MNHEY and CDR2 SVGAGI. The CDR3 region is CASSPLGVSGGPKTQYF. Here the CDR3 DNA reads TGTGCCAGCAGTCCTTTGGGTGTTAGCGGGGGTCCAAAGACCCAGTACTTC.

CDR3 protein: CASSAGTGHNQPQHF. CDR3 bases: TGTGCCAGCAGCGCCGGGACAGGACACAATCAGCCCCAGCATTTT. The chain joins TRBV5-6 to TRBJ1-5; 8 nucleotides match TRBD1. The length of the CDR3 is 15 residues. V lost 4 bases to trimming and J lost 3 bases; unmatched junction nucleotides: 6. Germline CDR1 SGHDT, CDR2 YYEEEE.

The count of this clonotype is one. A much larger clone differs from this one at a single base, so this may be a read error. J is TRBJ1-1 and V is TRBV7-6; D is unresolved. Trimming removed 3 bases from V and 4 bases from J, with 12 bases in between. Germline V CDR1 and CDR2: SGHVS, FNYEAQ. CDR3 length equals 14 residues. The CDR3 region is CASSLAHLVTEAFF. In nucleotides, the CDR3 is TGTGCCAGCAGCTTGGCACACCTAGTCACTGAAGCTTTCTTT.

CDR3 in DNA: TGTGCCAGCAGCGTCCGGGACACTGAAGCTTTCTTT. It codes for CASSVRDTEAFF. The rearrangement uses TRBV9 and TRBJ1-1; no clear D gene. CDR1 is SGDLS, CDR2 YYNGEE, per germline. V dropped 2 bases and J dropped 3 bases, with 5 bases sitting between them. This CDR3 has 12 amino acids.

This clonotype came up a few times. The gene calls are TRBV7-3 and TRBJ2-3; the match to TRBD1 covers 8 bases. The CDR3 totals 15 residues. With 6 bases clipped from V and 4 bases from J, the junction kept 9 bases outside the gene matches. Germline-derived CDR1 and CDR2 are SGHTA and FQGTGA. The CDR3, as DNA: TGTGCCAGCAGTCCAGGGGGCGCGACCGCAGATACGCAGTATTTT. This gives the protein CASSPGGATADTQYF.

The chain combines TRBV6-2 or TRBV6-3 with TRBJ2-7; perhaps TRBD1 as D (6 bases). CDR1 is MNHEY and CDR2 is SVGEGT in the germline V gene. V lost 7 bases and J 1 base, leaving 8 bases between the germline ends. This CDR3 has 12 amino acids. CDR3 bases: TGTGCCAGCAACGGACAGTCCTACGAGCAGTACGTC. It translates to CASNGQSYEQYV.

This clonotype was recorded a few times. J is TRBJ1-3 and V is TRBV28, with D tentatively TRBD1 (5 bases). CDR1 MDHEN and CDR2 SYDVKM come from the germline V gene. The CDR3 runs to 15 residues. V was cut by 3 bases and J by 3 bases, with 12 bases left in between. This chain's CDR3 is CASSLGRQYGNTIYF. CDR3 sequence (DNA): TGTGCCAGCAGTTTGGGCCGACAGTATGGAAACACCATATATTTT. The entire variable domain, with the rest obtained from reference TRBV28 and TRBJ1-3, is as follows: DVKVTQSSRYLVKRTGEKVFLECVQDMDHENMFWYRQDPGLGLRLIYFSYDVKMKEKGDIPEGYSVSREKKERFSLILESASTNQTSMYLCASSLGRQYGNTIYFGEGSWLTVV.

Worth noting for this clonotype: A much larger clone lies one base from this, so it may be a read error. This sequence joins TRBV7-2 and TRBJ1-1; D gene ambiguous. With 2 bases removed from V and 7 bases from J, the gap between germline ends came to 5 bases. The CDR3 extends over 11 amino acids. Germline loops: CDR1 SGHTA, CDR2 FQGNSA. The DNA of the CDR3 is TGTGCCAGCAGCTTATTGGTTGAAGCTTTCTTT. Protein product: CASSLLVEAFF.

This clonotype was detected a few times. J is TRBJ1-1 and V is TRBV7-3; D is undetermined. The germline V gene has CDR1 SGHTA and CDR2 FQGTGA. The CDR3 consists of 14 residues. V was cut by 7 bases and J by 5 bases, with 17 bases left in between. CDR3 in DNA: TGTGCCAGCACCATTGGGAGGTCGAAAACTGAAGCTTTCTTT. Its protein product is CASTIGRSKTEAFF. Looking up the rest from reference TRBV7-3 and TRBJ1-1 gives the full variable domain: GAGVSQTPSNKVTEKGKYVELRCDPISGHTALYWYRQSLGQGPEFLIYFQGTGAADDSGLPNDRFFAVRPEGSVSTLKIQRTERGDSAVYLCASTIGRSKTEAFFGQGTRLTVV.

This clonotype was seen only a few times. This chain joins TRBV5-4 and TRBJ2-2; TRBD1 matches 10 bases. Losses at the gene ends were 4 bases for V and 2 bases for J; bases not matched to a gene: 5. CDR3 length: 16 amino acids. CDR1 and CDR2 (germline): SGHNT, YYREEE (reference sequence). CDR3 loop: CASSTGQGINTGELFF. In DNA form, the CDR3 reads TGTGCCAGCAGCACGGGACAGGGGATAAACACCGGGGAGCTGTTTTTT.

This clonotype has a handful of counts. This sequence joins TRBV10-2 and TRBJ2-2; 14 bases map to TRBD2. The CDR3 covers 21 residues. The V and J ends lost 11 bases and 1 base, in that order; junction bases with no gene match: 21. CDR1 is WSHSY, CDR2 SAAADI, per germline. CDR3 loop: CARESWGPGLAGEVNTGELFF. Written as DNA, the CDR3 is TGCGCCCGAGAGTCTTGGGGGCCGGGACTAGCGGGGGAGGTGAACACCGGGGAGCTGTTTTTT.

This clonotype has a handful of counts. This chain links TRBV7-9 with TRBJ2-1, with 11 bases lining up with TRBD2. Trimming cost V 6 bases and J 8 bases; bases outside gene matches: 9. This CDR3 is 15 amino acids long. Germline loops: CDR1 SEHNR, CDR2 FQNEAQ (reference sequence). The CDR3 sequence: CASSLIAGGPDEQFF. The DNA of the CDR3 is TGTGCCAGCAGTTTAATAGCGGGGGGGCCTGATGAGCAGTTCTTC. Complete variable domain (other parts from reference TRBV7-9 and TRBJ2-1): DTGVSQNPRHKITKRGQNVTFRCDPISEHNRLYWYRQTLGQGPEFLTYFQNEAQLEKSRLLSDRFSAERPKGSFSTLEIQRTEQGDSAMYLCASSLIAGGPDEQFFGPGTRLTVL.